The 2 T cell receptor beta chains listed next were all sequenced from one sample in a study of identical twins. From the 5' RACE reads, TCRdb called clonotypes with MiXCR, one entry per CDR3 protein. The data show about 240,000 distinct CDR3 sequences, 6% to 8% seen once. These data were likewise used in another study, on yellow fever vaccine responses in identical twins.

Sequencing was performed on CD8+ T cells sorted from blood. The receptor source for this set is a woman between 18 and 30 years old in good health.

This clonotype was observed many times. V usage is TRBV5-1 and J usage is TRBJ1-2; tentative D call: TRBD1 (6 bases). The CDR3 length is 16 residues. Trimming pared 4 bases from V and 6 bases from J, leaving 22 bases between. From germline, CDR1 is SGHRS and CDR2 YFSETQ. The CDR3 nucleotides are TGCGCCAGCAGCCAAAGACACAGGGAAATCTTGAATGGCTACACCTTC. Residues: CASSQRHREILNGYTF.

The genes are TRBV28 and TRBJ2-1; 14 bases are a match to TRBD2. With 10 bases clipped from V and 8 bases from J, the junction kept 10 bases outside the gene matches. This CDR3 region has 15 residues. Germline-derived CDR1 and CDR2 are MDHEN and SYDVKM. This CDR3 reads CATSPGTSGRYEQFF. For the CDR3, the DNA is TGTGCCACCTCACCAGGGACTAGCGGGAGATATGAGCAGTTCTTC. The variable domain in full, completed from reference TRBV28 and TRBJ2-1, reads DVKVTQSSRYLVKRTGEKVFLECVQDMDHENMFWYRQDPGLGLRLIYFSYDVKMKEKGDIPEGYSVSREKKERFSLILESASTNQTSMYLCATSPGTSGRYEQFFGPGTRLTVL.